This T cell receptor beta chain was recovered during a study of T cell changes during pregnancy in multiple sclerosis. Profiled with immunoSEQ multiplex PCR; TCRdb holds only in-frame clones, not every one. The repertoire holds about 62,000 clones, with roughly 87% as singletons. The TCR comes from a female donor with multiple sclerosis, enrolled in a pregnancy study. The source was peripheral blood, collected in the first trimester of pregnancy.

CDR3 DNA: TGTGCCTGGAGGGGACAGCTGAACACTGAAGCTTTCTTT. It codes for CAWRGQLNTEAFF. The rearrangement joins TRBV30 to TRBJ1-1; TRBD1 aligns across 7 bases. Per germline, CDR1 GTSNPN and CDR2 SVGIG (reference sequence). This CDR3 comprises 13 residues. V was pared by 3 bases and J by 0 bases, with 1 base of the junction left unmatched.